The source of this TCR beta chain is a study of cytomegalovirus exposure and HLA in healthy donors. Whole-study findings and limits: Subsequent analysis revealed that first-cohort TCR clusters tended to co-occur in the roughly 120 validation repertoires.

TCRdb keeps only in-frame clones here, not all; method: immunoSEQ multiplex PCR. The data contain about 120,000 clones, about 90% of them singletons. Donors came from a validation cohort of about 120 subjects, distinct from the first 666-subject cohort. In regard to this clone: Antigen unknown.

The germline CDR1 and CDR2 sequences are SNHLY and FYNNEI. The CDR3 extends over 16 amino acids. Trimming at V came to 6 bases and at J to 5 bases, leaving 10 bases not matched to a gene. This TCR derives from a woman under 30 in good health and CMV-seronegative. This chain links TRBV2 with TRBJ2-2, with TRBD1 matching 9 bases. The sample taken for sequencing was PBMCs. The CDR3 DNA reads TGTGCCAGCAGCCCTCCGGGACAGGGAGGTACCGGGGAGCTGTTTTTT. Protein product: CASSPPGQGGTGELFF.